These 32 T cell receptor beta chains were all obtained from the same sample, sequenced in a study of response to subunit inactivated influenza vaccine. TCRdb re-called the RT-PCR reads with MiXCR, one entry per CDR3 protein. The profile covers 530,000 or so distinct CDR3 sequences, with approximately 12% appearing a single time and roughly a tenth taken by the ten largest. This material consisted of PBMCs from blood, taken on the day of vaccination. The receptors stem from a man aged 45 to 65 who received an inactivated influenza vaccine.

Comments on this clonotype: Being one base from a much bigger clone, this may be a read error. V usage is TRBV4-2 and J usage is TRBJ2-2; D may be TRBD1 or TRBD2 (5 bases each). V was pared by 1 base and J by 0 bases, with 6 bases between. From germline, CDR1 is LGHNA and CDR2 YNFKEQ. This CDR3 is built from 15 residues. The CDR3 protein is CASSQGGANTGELFF. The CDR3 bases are TGTGCCAGCAGCCAAGGAGGGGCGAACACCGGGGAGCTGTTTTTT.

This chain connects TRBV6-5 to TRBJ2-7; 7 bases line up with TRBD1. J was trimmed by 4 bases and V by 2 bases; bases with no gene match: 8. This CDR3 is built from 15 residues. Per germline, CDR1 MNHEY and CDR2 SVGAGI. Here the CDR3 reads CASSYTKTGPYEQYF. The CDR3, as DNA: TGTGCCAGCAGTTACACTAAGACAGGGCCTTACGAGCAGTACTTC.

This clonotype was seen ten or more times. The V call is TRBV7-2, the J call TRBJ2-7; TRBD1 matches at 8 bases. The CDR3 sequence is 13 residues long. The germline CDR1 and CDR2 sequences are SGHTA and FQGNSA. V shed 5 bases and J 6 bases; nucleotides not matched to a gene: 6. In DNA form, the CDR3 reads TGTGCCAGCAGCCTGCGGGACAGGCCCGAGCAGTACTTC. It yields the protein CASSLRDRPEQYF.

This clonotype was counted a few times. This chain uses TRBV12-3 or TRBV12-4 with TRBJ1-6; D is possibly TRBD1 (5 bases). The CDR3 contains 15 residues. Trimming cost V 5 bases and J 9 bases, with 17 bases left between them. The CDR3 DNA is TGTGCCAGCAGTCCAGACGGGGACGGGGGTTCACCCCTCCACTTT. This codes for CASSPDGDGGSPLHF.

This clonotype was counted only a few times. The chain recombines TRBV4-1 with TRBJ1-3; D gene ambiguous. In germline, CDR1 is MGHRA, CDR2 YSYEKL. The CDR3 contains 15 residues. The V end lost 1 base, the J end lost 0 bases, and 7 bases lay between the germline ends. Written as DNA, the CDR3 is TGCGCCAGCAGCCAAGTGGGGAGCTCTGGAAACACCATATATTTT. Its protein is CASSQVGSSGNTIYF.

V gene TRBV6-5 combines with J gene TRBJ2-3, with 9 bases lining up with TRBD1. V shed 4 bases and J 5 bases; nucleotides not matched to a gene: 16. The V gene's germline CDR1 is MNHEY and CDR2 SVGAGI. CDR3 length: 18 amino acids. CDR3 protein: CASSSPGTGTGQGDTQYF. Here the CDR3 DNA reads TGTGCCAGCAGTTCCCCGGGAACCGGGACAGGGCAGGGAGATACGCAGTATTTT.

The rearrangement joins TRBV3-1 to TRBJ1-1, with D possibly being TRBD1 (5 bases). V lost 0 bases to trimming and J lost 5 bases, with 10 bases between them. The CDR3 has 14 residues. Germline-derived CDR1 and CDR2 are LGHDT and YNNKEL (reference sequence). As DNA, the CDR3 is TGTGCCAGCAGCCAAGAGGGACTAGTAACTGAAGCTTTCTTT. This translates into CASSQEGLVTEAFF. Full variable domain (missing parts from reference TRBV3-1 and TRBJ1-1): DTAVSQTPKYLVTQMGNDKSIKCEQNLGHDTMYWYKQDSKKFLKIMFSYNNKELIINETVPNRFSPKSPDKAHLNLHINSLELGDSAVYFCASSQEGLVTEAFFGQGTRLTVV.

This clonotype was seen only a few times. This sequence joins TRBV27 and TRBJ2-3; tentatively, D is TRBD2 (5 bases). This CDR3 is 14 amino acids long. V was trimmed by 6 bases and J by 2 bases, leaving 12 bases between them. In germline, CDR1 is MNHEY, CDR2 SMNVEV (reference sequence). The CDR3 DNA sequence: TGTGCCAGCAGAAAACTAGATTACACAGATACGCAGTATTTT. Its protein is CASRKLDYTDTQYF.

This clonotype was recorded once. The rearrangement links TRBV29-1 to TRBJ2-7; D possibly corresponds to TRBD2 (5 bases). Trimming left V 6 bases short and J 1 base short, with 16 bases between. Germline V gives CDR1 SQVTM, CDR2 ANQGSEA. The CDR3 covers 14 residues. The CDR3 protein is CSVKKAGKSYEQYF. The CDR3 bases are TGCAGCGTCAAAAAGGCCGGGAAATCCTACGAGCAGTACTTC.

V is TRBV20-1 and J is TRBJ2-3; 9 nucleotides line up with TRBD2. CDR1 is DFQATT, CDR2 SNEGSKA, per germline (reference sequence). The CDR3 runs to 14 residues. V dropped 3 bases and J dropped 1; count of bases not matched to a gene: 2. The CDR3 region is CSASSGSRTDTQYF. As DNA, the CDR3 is TGCAGTGCTAGTAGCGGGAGCCGCACAGATACGCAGTATTTT.

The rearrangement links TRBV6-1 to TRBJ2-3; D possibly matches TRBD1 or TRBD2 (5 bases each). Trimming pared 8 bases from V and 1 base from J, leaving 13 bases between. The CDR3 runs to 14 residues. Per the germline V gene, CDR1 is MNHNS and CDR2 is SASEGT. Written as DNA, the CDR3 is TGTGCCAGCGGGACCGGGCCCCGCACAGATACGCAGTATTTT. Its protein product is CASGTGPRTDTQYF.

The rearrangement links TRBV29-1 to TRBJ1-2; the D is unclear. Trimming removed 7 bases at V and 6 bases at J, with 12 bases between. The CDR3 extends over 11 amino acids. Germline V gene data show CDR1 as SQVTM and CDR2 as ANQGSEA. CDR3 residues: CSAGPGDGYTF. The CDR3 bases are TGCAGCGCCGGCCCCGGGGATGGCTACACCTTC. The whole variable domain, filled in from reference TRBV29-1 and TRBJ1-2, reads SAVISQKPSRDICQRGTSLTIQCQVDSQVTMMFWYRQQPGQSLTLIATANQGSEATYESGFVIDKFPISRPNLTFSTLTVSNMSPEDSSIYLCSAGPGDGYTFGSGTRLTVV.

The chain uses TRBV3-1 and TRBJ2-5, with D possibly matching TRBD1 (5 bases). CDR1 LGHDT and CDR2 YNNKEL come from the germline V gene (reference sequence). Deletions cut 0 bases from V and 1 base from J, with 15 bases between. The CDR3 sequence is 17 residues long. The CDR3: CASSQDLLTAIQETQYF. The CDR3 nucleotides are TGTGCCAGCAGCCAAGATTTGCTGACAGCTATCCAAGAGACCCAGTACTTC.

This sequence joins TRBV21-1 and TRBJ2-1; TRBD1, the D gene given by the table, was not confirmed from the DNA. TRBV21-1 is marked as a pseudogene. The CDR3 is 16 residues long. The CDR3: CASSRGTVSSYNEQFF. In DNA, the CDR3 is TGTGCCAGCAGTCGCGGGACGGTGAGCTCCTACAATGAGCAGTTCTTC.

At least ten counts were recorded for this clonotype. The CDR3 is CASSVTGIIGANVLTF. The CDR3 DNA sequence: TGTGCCAGCAGCGTGACAGGAATTATAGGGGCCAACGTCCTGACTTTC. V gene TRBV27 combines with J gene TRBJ2-6; a possible D gene is TRBD1 (6 bases). The CDR3 runs 16 residues. CDR1 is MNHEY, CDR2 SMNVEV, per germline (reference sequence). Trimming shortened V by 6 bases and J by 4 bases, and 16 bases separated the two germline ends.

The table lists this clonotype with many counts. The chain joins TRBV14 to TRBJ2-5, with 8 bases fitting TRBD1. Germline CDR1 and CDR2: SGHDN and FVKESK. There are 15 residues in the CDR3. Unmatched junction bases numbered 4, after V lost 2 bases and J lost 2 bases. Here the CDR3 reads CASSQWTGWQETQYF. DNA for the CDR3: TGTGCCAGCAGCCAATGGACAGGGTGGCAAGAGACCCAGTACTTC.

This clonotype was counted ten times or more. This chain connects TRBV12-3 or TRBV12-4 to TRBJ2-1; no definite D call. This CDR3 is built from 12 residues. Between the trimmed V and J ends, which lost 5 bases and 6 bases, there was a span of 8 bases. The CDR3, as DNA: TGTGCCAGCAGTCGCGCAGGCAATGAGCAGTTCTTC. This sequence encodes CASSRAGNEQFF.

The CDR3 sequence: CASSLPLENEKLFF. In nucleotides, the CDR3 is TGTGCCAGCAGCTTACCTTTAGAAAATGAAAAACTGTTTTTT. The chain has TRBV7-9 and TRBJ1-4; the D is unclear. CDR3 length: 14 amino acids. The germline gives CDR1 SEHNR, CDR2 FQNEAQ (reference sequence). V was pared by 2 bases and J by 5 bases, with 9 bases between.

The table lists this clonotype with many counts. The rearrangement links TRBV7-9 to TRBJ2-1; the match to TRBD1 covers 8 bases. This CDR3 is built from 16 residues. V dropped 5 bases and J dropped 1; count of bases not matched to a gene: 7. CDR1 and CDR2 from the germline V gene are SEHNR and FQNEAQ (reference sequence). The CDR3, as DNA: TGTGCCAGCAGCCCCGACAGGGGAGTGTCCTACAATGAGCAGTTCTTC. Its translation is CASSPDRGVSYNEQFF.

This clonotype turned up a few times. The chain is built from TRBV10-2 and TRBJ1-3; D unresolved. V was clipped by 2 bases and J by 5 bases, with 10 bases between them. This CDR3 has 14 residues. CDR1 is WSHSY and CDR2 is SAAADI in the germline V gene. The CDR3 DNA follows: TGCGCCAGCAGTGAGCTTAGGGAACGAAACACCATATATTTT. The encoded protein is CASSELRERNTIYF.

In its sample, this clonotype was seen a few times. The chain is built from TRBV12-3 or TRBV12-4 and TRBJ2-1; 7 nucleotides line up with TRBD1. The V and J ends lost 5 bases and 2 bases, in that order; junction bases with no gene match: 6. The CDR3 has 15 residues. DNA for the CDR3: TGTGCCAGCAGTCAGGGACAGTCGACCTACAATGAGCAGTTCTTC. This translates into CASSQGQSTYNEQFF.

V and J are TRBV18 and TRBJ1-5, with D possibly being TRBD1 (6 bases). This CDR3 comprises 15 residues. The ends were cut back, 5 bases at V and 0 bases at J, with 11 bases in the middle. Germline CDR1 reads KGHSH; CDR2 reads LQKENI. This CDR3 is CASSTQGYSNQPQHF. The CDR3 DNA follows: TGTGCCAGCTCAACACAGGGATATAGCAATCAGCCCCAGCATTTT.

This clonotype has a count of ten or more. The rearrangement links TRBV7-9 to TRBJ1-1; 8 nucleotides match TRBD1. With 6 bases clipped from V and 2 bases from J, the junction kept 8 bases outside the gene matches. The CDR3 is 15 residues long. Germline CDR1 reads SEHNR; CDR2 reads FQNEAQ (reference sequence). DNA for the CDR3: TGTGCCAGCAGTTGGGGGACAGGCGGAAACACTGAAGCTTTCTTT. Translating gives CASSWGTGGNTEAFF.

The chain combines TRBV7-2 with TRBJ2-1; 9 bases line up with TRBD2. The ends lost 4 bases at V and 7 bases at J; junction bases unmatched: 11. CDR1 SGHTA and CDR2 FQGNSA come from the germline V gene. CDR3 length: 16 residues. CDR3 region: CASSYSSGRIGNEQFF. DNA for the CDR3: TGTGCCAGCAGCTATAGCAGCGGGAGGATCGGGAATGAGCAGTTCTTC.

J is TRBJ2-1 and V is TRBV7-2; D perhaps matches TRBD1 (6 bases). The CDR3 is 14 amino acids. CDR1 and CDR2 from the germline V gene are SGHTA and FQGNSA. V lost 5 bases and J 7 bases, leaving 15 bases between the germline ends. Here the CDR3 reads CASSTRTDPNEQFF. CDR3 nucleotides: TGTGCCAGCAGCACTAGGACAGATCCAAATGAGCAGTTCTTC.

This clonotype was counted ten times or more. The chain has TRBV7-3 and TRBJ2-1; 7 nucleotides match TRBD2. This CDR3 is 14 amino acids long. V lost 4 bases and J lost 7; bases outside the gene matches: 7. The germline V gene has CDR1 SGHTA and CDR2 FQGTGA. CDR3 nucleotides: TGTGCCAGCAGCTCCCCGGGACTAAAGAATGAGCAGTTCTTC. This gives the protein CASSSPGLKNEQFF.

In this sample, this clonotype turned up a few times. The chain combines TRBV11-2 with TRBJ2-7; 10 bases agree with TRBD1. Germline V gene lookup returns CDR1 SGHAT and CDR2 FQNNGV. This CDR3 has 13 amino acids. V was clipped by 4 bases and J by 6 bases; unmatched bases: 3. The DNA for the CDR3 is TGTGCCAGCAGCTGGGGACAGGGGAGCGAGCAGTACTTC. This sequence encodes CASSWGQGSEQYF.

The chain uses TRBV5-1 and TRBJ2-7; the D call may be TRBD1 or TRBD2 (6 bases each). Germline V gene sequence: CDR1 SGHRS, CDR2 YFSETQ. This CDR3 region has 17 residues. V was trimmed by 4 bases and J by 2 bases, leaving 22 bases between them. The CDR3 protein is CASSLRLGGQGAYEQYF. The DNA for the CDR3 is TGCGCCAGCAGCCTTCGACTCGGGGGACAAGGGGCCTACGAGCAGTACTTC.

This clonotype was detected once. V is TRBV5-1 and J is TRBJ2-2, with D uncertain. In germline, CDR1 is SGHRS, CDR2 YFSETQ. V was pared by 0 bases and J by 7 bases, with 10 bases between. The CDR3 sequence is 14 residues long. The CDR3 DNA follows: TGCGCCAGCAGCTTGGTGTCCACTGGCGGGGAGCTGTTTTTT. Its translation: CASSLVSTGGELFF.

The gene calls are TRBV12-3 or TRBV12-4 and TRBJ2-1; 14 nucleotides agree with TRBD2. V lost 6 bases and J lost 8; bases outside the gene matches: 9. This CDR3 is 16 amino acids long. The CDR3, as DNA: TGTGCCAGCAGCCTATCCCCGGGACTAGCGGGAGATGAGCAGTTCTTC. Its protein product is CASSLSPGLAGDEQFF.

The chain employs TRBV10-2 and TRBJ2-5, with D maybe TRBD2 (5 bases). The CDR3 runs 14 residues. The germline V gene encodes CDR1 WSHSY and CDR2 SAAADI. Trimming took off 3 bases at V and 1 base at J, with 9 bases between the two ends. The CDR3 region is CASSDLEGQETQYF. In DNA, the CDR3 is TGCGCCAGCAGTGACCTTGAGGGCCAAGAGACCCAGTACTTC.

CDR3: CASSLVSSGSIYNEQFF. The DNA of the CDR3 is TGCGCCAGCAGCTTGGTCTCTAGCGGGAGCATATACAATGAGCAGTTCTTC. V and J are TRBV5-1 and TRBJ2-1, with TRBD2 matching 10 bases. The ends lost 0 bases at V and 4 bases at J; junction bases unmatched: 7. CDR1 and CDR2 from the germline V gene are SGHRS and YFSETQ. CDR3 size: 17 residues.